What follows describes a single T cell receptor beta chain. Its specific antigen is unknown. No per-base quality is available; no much larger clone lies one base away. The germline V gene sets CDR1 to LGHNT and CDR2 to FRNRAP. At the junction V is shortened by 0 bases and J by 3 bases; bases outside the gene matches: 4. The CDR3 starts with the cysteine, ends with the phenylalanine, and has 16 residues. This entry keeps only the CDR3 DNA: 48 bases, framed from base 1. This specimen belongs to a study of PD-1 blockade in classical Hodgkin lymphoma (dated by TCRdb to about 2020). In terms of the full investigation: Nivolumab dosing was 3 mg/kg intravenously every 2 weeks, continuing until either disease progression or unacceptable toxicity. A peripheral blood immune signature of response to PD-1 blockade in classical Hodgkin lymphoma was defined using TCR beta sequencing and CyTOF. Summary of the overall study and its limitations: By C4D1, a significant rise was seen in CD4+ TCR diversity but not in CD8+ TCR diversity (p=0.0027 vs p=0.16), and the rise was most apparent among complete responders (p=0.02). Baseline TCR diversity was reported as lower in newly diagnosed patients than in healthy donors, and lower still in relapsed/refractory patients. The study was limited to a single clinical trial cohort, and causes of repertoire differences, possibly disease activity or prior therapy, remained undefined. Diversity was lower in patients who began nivolumab less than 1 year after ASCT, so these patients were left out of later analyses to avoid confounding by immune reconstitution. Trial patients achieving complete response had baseline diversity similar to newly diagnosed patients, whereas partial responders and progressors had significantly lower diversity.

The Qiagen DNeasy kit was used to extract genomic DNA from unsorted PBMCs and from the negatively selected CD4+ and CD8+ fractions. Amplification of TCR beta CDR3 regions was done by immunoSEQ multiplex PCR with primers that anneal to V and J segments. Amplification bias was minimized using a synthetic immune receptor repertoire, and residual bias was removed computationally after sequencing. In the source study's methods: Repertoire diversity was quantified as the Shannon entropy index using custom Python scripts. The unsorted, CD4+ and CD8+ repertoires were each analyzed separately, with the exception of combined analyses, where CD4+ and CD8+ sequences were merged in silico. Clonal expansion was defined as at least a 2-fold frequency increase after treatment relative to C1D1, with a pseudocount of 0.5 for undetected baseline clones. Singleton clones were defined as clones with 0 or 1 copy at C1D1, and non-singleton clones were defined as clones with 2 or more copies. Clones expanded in unsorted samples were assigned a CD4+, CD8+ or unknown annotation through matching of protein sequences in sorted samples from the same patient. Diversity changes from C1D1 to C4D1 were tested in paired samples using Wilcoxon tests. The immuneACCESS repertoire file appears here via TCRdb, limited to in-frame rearrangements. These files lack a portion of the clones; in checked studies, under half of the deficit traces to unresolved V genes, and the cause of the others is not known. V and J calls plus clone size are reproduced from that table; the DNA served to infer D and trimming. This sample is represented by more than 10,000 clones; over 70% of them were singletons. The ten biggest clones cover roughly 33% of the sample.

The sample's time point label, decoded: cycle 2 day 1 (C2D1) of nivolumab. Every trial patient had relapsed after autologous stem cell transplantation, and cohorts A, B and C differed in prior brentuximab vedotin exposure. The trial cohort was composed of over 50 patients with relapsed/refractory classical Hodgkin lymphoma, for whom complete response, partial response or progressive disease was recorded as best overall response. In the multi-cohort phase II CheckMate 205 trial, trial patients received single-agent nivolumab. Best overall response was determined by an independent review committee according to the 2007 International Working Group response criteria. PBMCs from the trial were collected at three points: immediately before nivolumab initiation (C1D1), and during therapy at cycle 2 day 1 and cycle 4 day 1. After peripheral blood was drawn into 8 mL Vacutainer Cell Preparation Tubes, PBMCs were isolated by centrifugation and then cryopreserved.

This chain is built from TRBV12-5 and TRBJ2-2; the central 7 bases match TRBD2. The TCR comes from a human donor with classical Hodgkin lymphoma. This sample comprised peripheral blood mononuclear cells (PBMCs), obtained before the second cycle of nivolumab. At the DNA level, the sequence is TGTGCTAGTGGTTTGGTACTGGCGGGGGACACCGGGGAGCTGTTTTTT. The resulting protein is CASGLVLAGDTGELFF.